The rows below give T cell receptor beta chains drawn from one sample of a study of blood T cell repertoires in COVID-19. Generated by immunoSEQ multiplex PCR, the TCRdb table keeps only in-frame clones and is missing some. The sample carries some 200,000 clones, about 88% recorded once. The specimen was peripheral blood. These receptors were obtained from a man aged 50-60 years with COVID-19, enrolled during active disease. CDR3s include the opening cysteine and the closing phenylalanine or tryptophan. Each record gives: D gene, clone size, V gene, J gene, CDR3 protein, CDR3 DNA. A D gene is named only where the DNA matches it firmly. Some rows mark clone size as missing; the rest say once, few, many or name a class of expanded clone.

TRBD2,NA,TRBV14,TRBJ2-1,CASSPTGWLAGDNEQFF,TGTGCCAGCAGCCCCACCGGGTGGCTAGCGGGAGACAATGAGCAGTTCTTC
TRBD1,NA,TRBV19,TRBJ1-3,CASSIFGTGTSGNTIYF,TGTGCCAGTAGTATATTTGGGACAGGCACCTCTGGAAACACCATATATTTT
NA,NA,TRBV14,TRBJ2-2,CASRGGPNTGELFF,TGTGCCAGCCGAGGCGGTCCGAACACCGGGGAGCTGTTTTTT
TRBD1,NA,TRBV29-1,TRBJ2-7,CSVEDPGTGGGGEQYF,TGCAGCGTTGAAGATCCCGGGACAGGGGGCGGGGGCGAGCAGTACTTC
TRBD1,NA,TRBV10-3,TRBJ2-5,CAIREDRGRQETQYF,TGTGCCATCAGAGAGGACAGGGGGAGGCAAGAGACCCAGTACTTC
NA,NA,TRBV6-2/TRBV6-3,TRBJ1-5,CASSYGGDWFQPQHF,TGTGCCAGCAGTTACGGGGGGGACTGGTTTCAGCCCCAGCATTTT
NA,NA,TRBV28,TRBJ2-2,CASSRWAPTGELFF,TGTGCCAGCAGTCGTTGGGCCCCCACCGGGGAGCTGTTTTTT
TRBD2,NA,TRBV5-5,TRBJ2-7,CASSLAMPGEGYYEQYF,TGTGCCAGCAGCTTGGCCATGCCGGGGGAGGGTTACTACGAGCAGTACTTC
NA,NA,TRBV2,TRBJ2-5,CASSETGDLGPQYF,TGTGCCAGCAGTGAAACGGGGGACCTCGGGCCCCAGTACTTC
TRBD1,NA,TRBV7-2,TRBJ1-3,CASSFEGQGAIGNTIYF,TGTGCCAGCAGCTTCGAGGGACAGGGGGCGATAGGAAACACCATATATTTT
NA,NA,TRBV10-3,TRBJ1-5,CAISDQTNQPQHF,TGTGCCATCAGTGATCAGACAAATCAGCCCCAGCATTTT
TRBD2,NA,TRBV5-4,TRBJ2-3,CASSSLAGGTDTQYF,TGTGCCAGCAGCTCGCTAGCGGGGGGCACAGATACGCAGTATTTT
NA,NA,TRBV18,TRBJ1-4,CASSQTGSRTNEKLFF,TGTGCCAGCTCACAAACAGGGAGTAGGACTAATGAAAAACTGTTTTTT
TRBD2,NA,TRBV7-9,TRBJ2-1,CASSSLAGGASYNEQFF,TGTGCCAGCAGCTCGCTAGCGGGGGGAGCCTCCTACAATGAGCAGTTCTTC
TRBD2,NA,TRBV5-1,TRBJ2-1,CASSLAVAGEEQFF,TGCGCCAGCAGCTTGGCGGTAGCGGGGGAAGAGCAGTTCTTC
NA,NA,TRBV5-1,TRBJ2-7,CASSSPGQGKAGGPYEQYF,TGCGCCAGCAGCTCACCGGGACAGGGAAAAGCGGGAGGGCCCTACGAGCAGTACTTC
TRBD2,NA,TRBV6-1,TRBJ2-1,CASSVQTSGRVTSYNEQFF,TGTGCCAGCAGTGTACAGACTAGCGGGAGGGTTACCTCCTACAATGAGCAGTTCTTC
NA,once,TRBV7-9,TRBJ1-4,CASSQPGLTNEKLFF,TGTGCCAGCAGCCAGCCGGGACTAACTAATGAAAAACTGTTTTTT
NA,few,TRBV11-2,TRBJ1-4,CASSSQIATNEKLFF,TGTGCCAGCAGCTCTCAGATCGCAACTAATGAAAAACTGTTTTTT
NA,once,TRBV6-6,TRBJ1-1,CASCGYTEAFF,TGTGCCAGCTGCGGGTACACTGAAGCTTTCTTT
NA,NA,TRBV11-2,TRBJ2-5,CASSLARVETQYF,TGTGCCAGCAGCTTAGCCAGGGTCGAGACCCAGTACTTC
NA,NA,TRBV6-6,TRBJ2-1,CASSYPLEVHNEQFF,TGTGCCAGCAGTTACCCGCTAGAGGTGCACAATGAGCAGTTCTTC
TRBD2,NA,TRBV6-6,TRBJ2-7,CASSYQRGGREQYF,TGTGCCAGCAGTTACCAGCGGGGGGGCCGCGAGCAGTACTTC
TRBD2,NA,TRBV6-5,TRBJ2-1,CASNSGLATGEQFF,TGTGCCAGCAACTCGGGACTAGCGACCGGTGAGCAGTTCTTC
TRBD1,NA,TRBV6-5,TRBJ1-2,CASSRQGAGYGYTF,TGTGCCAGCAGCAGACAGGGGGCTGGCTATGGCTACACCTTC
TRBD1,NA,TRBV7-9,TRBJ1-2,CASSLSTGDSYGYTF,TGTGCCAGCAGCTTATCGACAGGGGATTCCTATGGCTACACCTTC
NA,NA,TRBV7-8,TRBJ2-7,CASSRAGLAYEQYF,TGTGCCAGCAGCCGGGCGGGGCTAGCCTACGAGCAGTACTTC
NA,NA,TRBV10-1,TRBJ2-7,CASSDGNAYEQYF,TGCGCCAGCAGTGATGGCAATGCCTACGAGCAGTACTTC
NA,NA,TRBV28,TRBJ1-1,CASSSAAAMNTEAFF,TGTGCCAGCAGTTCGGCGGCCGCAATGAACACTGAAGCTTTCTTT
NA,NA,TRBV11-2,TRBJ2-2,CASSANRLGYSGELFF,TGTGCCAGCAGCGCAAATAGACTAGGTTACTCCGGGGAGCTGTTTTTT
NA,NA,TRBV6-5,TRBJ1-1,CASSYSWRGTEAFF,TGTGCCAGCAGTTACTCGTGGAGAGGCACTGAAGCTTTCTTT
NA,NA,TRBV7-3,TRBJ2-1,CASSHLRSSYNEQFF,TGTGCCAGCAGCCACCTACGGAGCTCCTACAATGAGCAGTTCTTC
NA,NA,TRBV6-5,TRBJ1-2,CASIQGDDYTF,TGTGCCAGCATCCAGGGCGATGACTACACCTTC
NA,NA,TRBV29-1,TRBJ1-2,CSGRDGLDYGYTF,TGCAGCGGACGTGACGGGTTGGACTATGGCTACACCTTC
TRBD2,NA,TRBV5-4,TRBJ2-1,CASSLPGLAGGEQFF,TGTGCCAGCAGCTTACCGGGACTAGCGGGAGGTGAGCAGTTCTTC
NA,NA,TRBV6-2/TRBV6-3,TRBJ2-7,CASSYGLTGISYEQYF,TGTGCCAGCAGTTACGGGTTAACGGGGATATCCTACGAGCAGTACTTC
TRBD1,NA,TRBV6-5,TRBJ2-1,CASSSPKGARDEQFF,TGTGCCAGCAGTTCCCCCAAGGGGGCTCGCGATGAGCAGTTCTTC
NA,NA,TRBV18,TRBJ1-1,CASSPRTRQNTEAFF,TGTGCCAGCTCACCAAGGACAAGGCAGAATACTGAAGCTTTCTTT
NA,NA,TRBV6-6,TRBJ1-3,CASSSSRNTIYF,NA
TRBD1,NA,TRBV2,TRBJ1-2,CASAWDRGLSGYTF,TGTGCCAGCGCTTGGGACAGGGGACTTTCTGGCTACACCTTC
NA,few,TRBV7-3,TRBJ2-6,CASSLTISGANVLTF,TGTGCCAGCAGCTTAACTATCTCTGGGGCCAACGTCCTGACTTTC
TRBD1,NA,TRBV19,TRBJ1-1,CASSRQGAGTEAFF,TGTGCCAGTAGCCGCCAGGGGGCGGGCACTGAAGCTTTCTTT
NA,NA,TRBV6-5,TRBJ1-2,CASSYSSGGYTF,TGTGCCAGCAGTTACTCGAGCGGCGGCTACACCTTC
TRBD1,NA,TRBV19,TRBJ1-3,CASSTRRTGEGNTIYF,TGTGCCAGTAGTACTAGAAGGACAGGGGAAGGAAACACCATATATTTT
NA,once,TRBV6-5,TRBJ2-3,CASTYSGVGTDTQYF,TGTGCCAGCACCTATAGCGGTGTTGGCACAGATACGCAGTATTTT
NA,NA,TRBV4-2,TRBJ1-3,CASSQDLQASFPGNTIYF,TGTGCCAGCAGCCAAGATTTGCAGGCGAGCTTTCCTGGAAACACCATATATTTT
TRBD1,once,TRBV9,TRBJ2-2,CASSPRTGGIGELFF,TGTGCCAGCAGCCCACGGACAGGGGGCATCGGGGAGCTGTTTTTT
NA,NA,TRBV3-1/TRBV3-2,TRBJ2-7,CASSQGVGVYEQYF,TGTGCCAGCAGCCAAGGGGTAGGGGTCTACGAGCAGTACTTC
NA,NA,TRBV7-8,TRBJ1-5,CASSLGAGLTNQPQHF,TGTGCCAGCAGCTTAGGAGCGGGACTGACGAATCAGCCCCAGCATTTT
NA,NA,TRBV5-1,TRBJ2-3,CASSTWDSQDTQYF,TGCGCCAGCAGCACCTGGGACTCTCAAGATACGCAGTATTTT
TRBD1,NA,TRBV7-9,TRBJ2-3,CASTYTSNRGKFTDTQYF,TGTGCCAGCACCTACACCTCCAACAGGGGAAAGTTCACAGATACGCAGTATTTT
TRBD1,few,TRBV11-2,TRBJ1-6,CASSTRDRGQGSPLHF,TGTGCCAGCAGCACCCGGGACAGGGGGCAGGGTTCACCCCTCCACTTT
TRBD1,NA,TRBV9,TRBJ1-1,CASSVDGQANTEAFF,TGTGCCAGCAGCGTAGACGGACAGGCGAACACTGAAGCTTTCTTT
NA,NA,TRBV19,TRBJ1-5,CASRVDRSNQPQHF,TGTGCCAGTAGAGTGGACAGAAGCAATCAGCCCCAGCATTTT